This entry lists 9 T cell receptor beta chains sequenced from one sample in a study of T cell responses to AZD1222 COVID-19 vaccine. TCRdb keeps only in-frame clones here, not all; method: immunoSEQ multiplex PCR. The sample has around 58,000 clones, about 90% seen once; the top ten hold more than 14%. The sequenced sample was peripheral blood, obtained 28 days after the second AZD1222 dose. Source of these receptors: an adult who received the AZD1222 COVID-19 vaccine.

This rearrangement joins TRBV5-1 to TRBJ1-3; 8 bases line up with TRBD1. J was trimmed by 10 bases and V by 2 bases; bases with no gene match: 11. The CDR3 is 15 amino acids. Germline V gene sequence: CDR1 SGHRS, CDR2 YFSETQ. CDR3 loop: CASSFRRGTGDTIYF. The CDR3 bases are TGCGCCAGCAGCTTCCGACGGGGGACAGGAGATACCATATATTTT.

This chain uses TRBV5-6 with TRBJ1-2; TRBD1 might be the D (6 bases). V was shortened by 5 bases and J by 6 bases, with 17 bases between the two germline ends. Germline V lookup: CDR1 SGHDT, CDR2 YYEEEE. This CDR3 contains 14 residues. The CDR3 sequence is CASRKLGAGDGYTF. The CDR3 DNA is TGTGCCAGCAGAAAGCTCGGGGCAGGGGATGGCTACACCTTC.

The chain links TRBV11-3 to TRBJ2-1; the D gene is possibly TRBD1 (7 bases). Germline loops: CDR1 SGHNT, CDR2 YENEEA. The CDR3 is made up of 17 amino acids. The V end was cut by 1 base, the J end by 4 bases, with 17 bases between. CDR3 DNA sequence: TGTGCCAGCAGCTTAGGAAGGGGGCGGGACCAATACAATGAGCAGTTCTTC. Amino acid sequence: CASSLGRGRDQYNEQFF.

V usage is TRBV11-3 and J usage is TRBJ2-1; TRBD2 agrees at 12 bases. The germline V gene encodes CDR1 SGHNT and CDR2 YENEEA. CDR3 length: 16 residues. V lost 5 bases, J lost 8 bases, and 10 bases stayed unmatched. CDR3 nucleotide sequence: TGTGCCAGCAGCCCTGGGACTAGCGGGCAGGCAGATGAGCAGTTCTTC. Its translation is CASSPGTSGQADEQFF.

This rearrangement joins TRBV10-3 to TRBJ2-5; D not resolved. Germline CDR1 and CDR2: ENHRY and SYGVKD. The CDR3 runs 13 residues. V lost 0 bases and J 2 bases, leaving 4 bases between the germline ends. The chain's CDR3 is CAISESQQETQYF. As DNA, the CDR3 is TGTGCCATCAGTGAGTCGCAACAAGAGACCCAGTACTTC.

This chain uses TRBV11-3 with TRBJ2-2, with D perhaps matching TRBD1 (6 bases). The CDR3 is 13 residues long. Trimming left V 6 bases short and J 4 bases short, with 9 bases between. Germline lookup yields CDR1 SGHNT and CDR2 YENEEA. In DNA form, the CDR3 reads TGTGCCAGCAGAGGGGGAAGCACCGGGGAGCTGTTTTTT. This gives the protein CASRGGSTGELFF.

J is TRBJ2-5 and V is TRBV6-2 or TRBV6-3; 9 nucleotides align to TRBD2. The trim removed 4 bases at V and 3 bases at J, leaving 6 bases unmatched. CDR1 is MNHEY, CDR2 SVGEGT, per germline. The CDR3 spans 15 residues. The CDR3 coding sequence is TGTGCCAGCAGTTCACGCGGGAGGGTGGAAGAGACCCAGTACTTC. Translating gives CASSSRGRVEETQYF.

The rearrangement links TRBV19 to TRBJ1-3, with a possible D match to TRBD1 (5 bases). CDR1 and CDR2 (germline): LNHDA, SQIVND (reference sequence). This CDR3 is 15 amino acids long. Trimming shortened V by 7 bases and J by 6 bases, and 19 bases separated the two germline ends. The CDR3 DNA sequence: TGTGCCAGTAAAAGTAACGGACAACGTTCAAACACCATATATTTT. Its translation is CASKSNGQRSNTIYF.

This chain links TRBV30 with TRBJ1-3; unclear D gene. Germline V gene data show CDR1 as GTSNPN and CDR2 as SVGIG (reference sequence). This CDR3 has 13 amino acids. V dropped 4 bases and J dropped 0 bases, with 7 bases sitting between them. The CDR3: CAWTQNSGNTIYF. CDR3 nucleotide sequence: TGTGCCTGGACACAGAACTCTGGAAACACCATATATTTT.